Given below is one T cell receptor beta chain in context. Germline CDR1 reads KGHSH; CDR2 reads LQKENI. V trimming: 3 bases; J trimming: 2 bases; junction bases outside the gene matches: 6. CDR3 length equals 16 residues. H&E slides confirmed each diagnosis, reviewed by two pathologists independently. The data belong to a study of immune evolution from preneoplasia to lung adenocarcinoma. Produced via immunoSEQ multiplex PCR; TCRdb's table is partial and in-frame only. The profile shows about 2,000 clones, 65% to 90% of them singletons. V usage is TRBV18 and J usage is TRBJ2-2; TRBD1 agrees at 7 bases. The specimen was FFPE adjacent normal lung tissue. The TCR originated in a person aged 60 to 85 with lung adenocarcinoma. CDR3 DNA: TGTGCCAGCTCACCGCCCGGGACAGCCAACACCGGGGAGCTGTTTTTT. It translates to CASSPPGTANTGELFF.